Listed here is a single T cell receptor (beta chain). These data belong to a study of T cell responses to AZD1222 COVID-19 vaccine. This CDR3 contains 16 residues. V lost 5 bases to trimming and J lost 1 base; unmatched junction nucleotides: 5. Per the germline V gene, CDR1 is SNHLY and CDR2 is FYNNEI. The data were produced by immunoSEQ multiplex PCR, yet TCRdb's version contains in-frame clones alone and is incomplete. The repertoire includes 90,000 to 150,000 clones, approximately 90% of them detected once, and approximately 2.5% sits in the top ten. The sample in question was peripheral blood, obtained 28 days after the second AZD1222 dose. This receptor was identified in an adult who received the AZD1222 COVID-19 vaccine. The genes are TRBV2 and TRBJ2-2; 9 bases are a match to TRBD2. The CDR3 coding sequence is TGTGCCAGCAGTCGAATTAGCGGGGGGAACACCGGGGAGCTGTTTTTT. It codes for CASSRISGGNTGELFF. Together with reference TRBV2 and TRBJ2-2, the CDR3 gives the full variable domain: EPEVTQTPSHQVTQMGQEVILRCVPISNHLYFYWYRQILGQKVEFLVSFYNNEISEKSEIFDDQFSVERPDGSNFTLKIRSTKLEDSAMYFCASSRISGGNTGELFFGEGSRLTVL.